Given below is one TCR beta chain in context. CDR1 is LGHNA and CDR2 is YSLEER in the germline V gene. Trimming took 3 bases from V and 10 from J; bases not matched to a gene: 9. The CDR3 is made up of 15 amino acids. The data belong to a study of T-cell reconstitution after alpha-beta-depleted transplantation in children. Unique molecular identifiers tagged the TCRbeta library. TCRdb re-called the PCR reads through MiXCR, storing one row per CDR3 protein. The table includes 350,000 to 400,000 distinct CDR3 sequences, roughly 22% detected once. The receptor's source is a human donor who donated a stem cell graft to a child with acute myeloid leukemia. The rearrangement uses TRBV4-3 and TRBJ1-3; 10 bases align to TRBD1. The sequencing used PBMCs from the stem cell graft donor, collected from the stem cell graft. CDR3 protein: CASSQGRDRGGTIYF. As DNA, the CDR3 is TGCGCCAGCAGCCAGGGACGGGACAGGGGCGGGACCATATATTTT.